The 6 T cell receptor beta chains below come from one sample, sequenced in a study of blood T cell repertoires in COVID-19. Only in-frame clones appear in the TCRdb table, and some are missing; sequencing was by immunoSEQ multiplex PCR. The repertoire holds 290,000 or so clones, with about 87% as singletons. Sample: peripheral blood. These receptor sequences come from a man aged 65 to 85 with acute or convalescent COVID-19.

The genes are TRBV6-5 and TRBJ2-2; possible D gene TRBD1, 6 bases. Trimming stripped 4 bases from V and 0 bases from J, with 12 bases between. Germline CDR1 MNHEY, CDR2 SVGAGI. This CDR3 has 16 residues. In nucleotides, the CDR3 is TGTGCCAGCAGTTCCCAGGGACAAACGAACACCGGGGAGCTGTTTTTT. Encoded protein: CASSSQGQTNTGELFF.

J is TRBJ2-3 and V is TRBV9, with TRBD2 matching 7 bases. The germline V gene has CDR1 SGDLS and CDR2 YYNGEE. CDR3 size: 14 residues. V was pared by 3 bases and J by 5 bases, with 6 bases of the junction left unmatched. CDR3 amino acids: CASSGPGGLDTQYF. CDR3 DNA: TGTGCCAGCAGCGGTCCGGGGGGATTAGATACGCAGTATTTT.

The chain carries TRBV3-1 (or the pseudogene TRBV3-2) and TRBJ1-3, with D possibly TRBD1 on 6 matching bases. From germline, CDR1 is LGHDT and CDR2 YNNKEL (reference sequence). Trimming removed 4 bases at V and 9 bases at J, with 16 bases between. The CDR3 is made up of 14 amino acids. The CDR3 is CASSPLRQAGTIYF. The CDR3 bases are TGTGCCAGCAGCCCGTTGAGACAGGCTGGCACCATATATTTT.

The table lists this clone with a count of one. The J gene is TRBJ1-5, the V gene TRBV6-4; 7 bases map to TRBD1. The CDR3 has 16 amino acids. Losses at the gene ends were 2 bases for V and 0 bases for J; bases not matched to a gene: 4. Germline values: CDR1 MRHNA, CDR2 SNTAGT. As DNA, the CDR3 is TGTGCCAGCAGTGACCTCAGACAGGGTAGCAATCAGCCCCAGCATTTT. It specifies CASSDLRQGSNQPQHF.

The genes are TRBV4-3 and TRBJ1-5, with a possible D match to TRBD1 (5 bases). V was pared by 1 base and J by 4 bases, with 5 bases between. CDR3 length: 13 amino acids. The germline V gene encodes CDR1 LGHNA and CDR2 YSLEER. DNA for the CDR3: TGCGCCAGCAGCCAAGGGACAAATCAGCCCCAGCATTTT. Encoded protein: CASSQGTNQPQHF.

The chain joins TRBV30 to TRBJ2-2, with D unclear. This CDR3 is 15 amino acids long. Germline-derived CDR1 and CDR2 are GTSNPN and SVGIG (reference sequence). The germline V and J ends were trimmed by 3 bases and 0 bases, with 11 bases remaining between them. The CDR3 DNA is TGTGCCTGGAGGGGCACAGTGACGAACACCGGGGAGCTGTTTTTT. Translation gives CAWRGTVTNTGELFF.